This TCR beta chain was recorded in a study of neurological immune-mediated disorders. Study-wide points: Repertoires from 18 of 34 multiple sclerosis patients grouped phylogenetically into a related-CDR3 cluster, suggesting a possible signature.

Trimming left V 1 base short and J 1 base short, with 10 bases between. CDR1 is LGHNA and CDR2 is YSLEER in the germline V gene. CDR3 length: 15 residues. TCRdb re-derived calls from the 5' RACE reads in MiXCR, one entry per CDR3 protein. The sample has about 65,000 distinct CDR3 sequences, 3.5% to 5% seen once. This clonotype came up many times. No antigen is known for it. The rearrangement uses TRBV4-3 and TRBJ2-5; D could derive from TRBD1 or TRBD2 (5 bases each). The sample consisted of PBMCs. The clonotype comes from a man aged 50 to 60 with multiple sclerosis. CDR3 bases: TGCGCCAGCAGCCAAGCCAAGAGGGGCCAAGAGACCCAGTACTTC. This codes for CASSQAKRGQETQYF.